One and the same sample provided the 26 T cell receptor beta chains below, sequenced in a study of T cell repertoires in cytomegalovirus infection. TCRdb redid the calling of the reads with MiXCR, one entry per CDR3 protein. Of 500,000 to 600,000 distinct CDR3 sequences listed, approximately 15% were seen once; the top ten hold more than 20%. The sample was CD8+ T cells from PBMCs. All receptors come from a human donor in good health (CMV status not recorded). Some clones in this sample may be carry-over from other donors' samples.

This clonotype was seen many times. The CDR3 spells CASSIGRGSYEQYF. The CDR3 region has the DNA TGTGCCAGTAGTATAGGCAGGGGGTCCTACGAGCAGTACTTC. The chain links TRBV19 to TRBJ2-7, with 7 bases aligning to TRBD1. The CDR3 consists of 14 residues. Germline-derived CDR1 and CDR2 are LNHDA and SQIVND (reference sequence). V lost 1 base to trimming and J lost 1 base; unmatched junction nucleotides: 1.

This clonotype was picked up a small number of times. The chain uses TRBV6-5 and TRBJ1-1; 8 bases are a match to TRBD1. Unmatched junction bases numbered 9, after V lost 5 bases and J lost 10 bases. The CDR3 totals 13 residues. Germline CDR1 MNHEY, CDR2 SVGAGI. CDR3 amino acids: CASSPATGGVAFF. DNA of the CDR3: TGTGCCAGCAGTCCGGCTACAGGGGGAGTAGCTTTCTTT.

The V and J genes are TRBV2 and TRBJ1-4; a weak D match, TRBD1 (5 bases). CDR3 length: 17 residues. Germline-derived CDR1 and CDR2 are SNHLY and FYNNEI. The V and J ends lost 7 bases and 12 bases respectively, with 30 bases between them. The CDR3 reads CASNPRAPGTRGVELFF. The CDR3, as DNA: TGTGCCAGCAACCCCCGGGCCCCAGGGACTCGAGGGGTGGAACTGTTTTTT. The whole variable domain, remainder taken from reference TRBV2 and TRBJ1-4, is EPEVTQTPSHQVTQMGQEVILRCVPISNHLYFYWYRQILGQKVEFLVSFYNNEISEKSEIFDDQFSVERPDGSNFTLKIRSTKLEDSAMYFCASNPRAPGTRGVELFFGSGTQLSVL.

The sample holds a few counts of this clonotype. The CDR3 DNA reads TGTGCCAGCAGCTTAAGCAATTTAGGCCGAACAGGGTGGTATTCACCCCTCCACTTT. This sequence encodes CASSLSNLGRTGWYSPLHF. The rearrangement links TRBV11-2 to TRBJ1-6; possible D gene TRBD1, 6 bases. Per the germline V gene, CDR1 is SGHAT and CDR2 is FQNNGV. The germline V and J ends were trimmed by 2 bases and 8 bases, with 25 bases remaining between them. The length of the CDR3 is 19 residues.

The rearrangement uses TRBV5-6 and TRBJ2-1; D is unclear. CDR1 is SGHDT and CDR2 is YYEEEE in the germline V gene. The CDR3 covers 14 residues. V lost 0 bases and J 4 bases, leaving 8 bases between the germline ends. CDR3 nucleotides: TGTGCCAGCAGCTTGGTTAGCCCTTACAATGAGCAGTTCTTC. It yields the protein CASSLVSPYNEQFF.

This clonotype was counted many times. V is TRBV7-3 and J is TRBJ1-2; no clear D gene. Trimming shortened V by 2 bases and J by 5 bases, and 18 bases separated the two germline ends. This CDR3 comprises 16 residues. Germline CDR1 is SGHTA and CDR2 is FQGTGA. The CDR3 DNA follows: TGTGCCAGCAGCTTAGACTTCGACCCCGAGGATTATGGCTACACCTTC. This encodes CASSLDFDPEDYGYTF.

The chain has TRBV5-8 and TRBJ2-7, with D perhaps matching TRBD1 (6 bases). Trimming left V 5 bases short and J 2 bases short, with 23 bases between. This CDR3 is built from 17 residues. The germline V gene encodes CDR1 SGHTS and CDR2 YDEGEE. The chain's CDR3 is CASSSAGPQGRPYEQYF. CDR3 DNA sequence: TGTGCCAGCAGTTCGGCGGGCCCGCAGGGGCGCCCCTACGAGCAGTACTTC.

This clonotype was detected many times. This chain links TRBV2 with TRBJ2-1; D gene unclear. Germline V lookup: CDR1 SNHLY, CDR2 FYNNEI. The CDR3 runs to 12 residues. Trimming stripped 6 bases from V and 4 bases from J, with 7 bases between. CDR3 DNA sequence: TGTGCCAGCAGGCCTCGTTACAATGAGCAGTTCTTC. Amino acid sequence: CASRPRYNEQFF.

The rearrangement links TRBV20-1 to TRBJ1-5; D not resolved. CDR3 length: 16 amino acids. Trimming stripped 0 bases from V and 4 bases from J, with 16 bases between. The germline V gene has CDR1 DFQATT and CDR2 SNEGSKA (reference sequence). The CDR3 DNA is TGCAGTGCTAGAGATATAGCACGGAGCATTAATCAGCCCCAGCATTTT. Encoded protein: CSARDIARSINQPQHF.

This clonotype was seen a handful of times. The chain links TRBV6-1 to TRBJ1-3; TRBD1 matches at 10 bases. Germline V gives CDR1 MNHNS, CDR2 SASEGT. CDR3 size: 15 residues. V was pared by 5 bases and J by 2 bases, with 3 bases of the junction left unmatched. CDR3 residues: CASSPGTGAGNTIYF. The CDR3 DNA reads as TGTGCCAGCAGTCCCGGGACAGGGGCTGGAAACACCATATATTTT.

This clonotype was seen ten or more times. The chain combines TRBV2 with TRBJ1-3; no reliable D call. The germline CDR1 and CDR2 sequences are SNHLY and FYNNEI. The CDR3 has 14 residues. Trimming stripped 3 bases from V and 0 bases from J, with 6 bases between. This CDR3 is CASSDMDSGNTIYF. The CDR3, as DNA: TGTGCCAGCAGTGATATGGACTCTGGAAACACCATATATTTT.

This clonotype showed up just once. V is TRBV4-1 and J is TRBJ2-1; TRBD2 agrees at 15 bases. V lost 0 bases, J lost 15 bases, and 9 bases stayed unmatched. The CDR3 length is 16 residues. From germline, CDR1 is MGHRA and CDR2 YSYEKL. The CDR3: CASSQDGRTSGGGAFF. DNA for the CDR3: TGCGCCAGCAGCCAAGATGGGAGGACTAGCGGGGGGGGGGCGTTCTTC.

V and J are TRBV11-2 and TRBJ2-2; TRBD1 might be the D (6 bases). The germline V gene encodes CDR1 SGHAT and CDR2 FQNNGV. Trimming took 1 base from V and 2 from J, leaving 11 bases between them. CDR3 length equals 16 residues. Written as DNA, the CDR3 is TGTGCCAGCAGCTTAGGCCGCAGGGGAAACACCGGGGAGCTGTTTTTT. Translated, it gives CASSLGRRGNTGELFF.

The chain has TRBV24-1 and TRBJ1-1, with 9 positions matching TRBD1. From germline, CDR1 is KGHDR and CDR2 SFDVKD. This CDR3 spans 13 amino acids. V lost 3 bases to trimming and J lost 6 bases; unmatched junction nucleotides: 1. In DNA, the CDR3 is TGTGCCACCAGTGATAGGACAGGGGCTGAAGCTTTCTTT. Amino acid sequence: CATSDRTGAEAFF.

This clonotype was seen many times. This chain links TRBV7-9 with TRBJ1-2; weak D call: TRBD1 (5 bases). The CDR3 is 14 residues long. Germline CDR1 reads SEHNR; CDR2 reads FQNEAQ (reference sequence). The V end lost 5 bases, the J end lost 8 bases, and 18 bases lay between the germline ends. CDR3 protein: CASSDRQTPQGYTF. CDR3 bases: TGTGCCAGCAGCGACCGACAGACCCCACAGGGCTACACCTTC.

The chain recombines TRBV29-1 with TRBJ2-4; possibly TRBD1 for D (5 bases). Trimming took off 6 bases at V and 2 bases at J, with 11 bases between the two ends. Germline V CDR1 and CDR2: SQVTM, ANQGSEA. This CDR3 comprises 13 residues. CDR3 residues: CSVYPDTKNIQYF. The CDR3 DNA reads as TGCAGCGTATACCCGGACACCAAAAACATTCAGTACTTC.

V is TRBV27 and J is TRBJ2-1; 7 bases match TRBD2. The CDR3 consists of 14 residues. Germline trimming cut 5 bases from V and 5 bases from J; bases unmatched to any gene: 6. Germline V gives CDR1 MNHEY, CDR2 SMNVEV (reference sequence). In DNA, the CDR3 is TGTGCCAGCAGTATGGGAGGGGTGGACAATGAGCAGTTCTTC. Translation gives CASSMGGVDNEQFF.

The CDR3 spells CAWLRPKWVNTEAFF. Written as DNA, the CDR3 is TGTGCCTGGCTACGGCCCAAGTGGGTGAACACTGAAGCTTTCTTT. The chain carries TRBV30 and TRBJ1-1; no clear D. Between the trimmed V and J ends, which lost 5 bases and 0 bases, there was a span of 16 bases. CDR1 is GTSNPN and CDR2 is SVGIG in the germline V gene (reference sequence). The CDR3 is made up of 15 amino acids.

This clonotype showed up many times. V and J are TRBV6-5 and TRBJ2-3; TRBD2 matches at 8 bases. Looked up from germline, CDR1 is MNHEY and CDR2 is SVGAGI. This CDR3 has 15 residues. V lost 1 base, J lost 2 bases, and 2 bases stayed unmatched. In DNA form, the CDR3 reads TGTGCCAGCAGTTACTTAGCGGGACACACAGATACGCAGTATTTT. It specifies CASSYLAGHTDTQYF.

This clonotype occurred many times. The gene calls are TRBV7-2 and TRBJ2-7, with 9 bases that match TRBD2. Germline V gene sequence: CDR1 SGHTA, CDR2 FQGNSA. Trimming took 2 bases from V and 5 from J; bases not matched to a gene: 7. The CDR3 is 15 residues long. In DNA form, the CDR3 reads TGTGCCAGCAGCTTAATTGCGGGACTAGCAGACGAGCAGTACTTC. Protein sequence: CASSLIAGLADEQYF.

As for this clonotype: The junction and the germline gene differ at one end; a read error may be behind it. The J gene is TRBJ2-5, the V gene TRBV4-2; 8 positions agree with TRBD2. CDR1 and CDR2 (germline): LGHNA, YNFKEQ. The CDR3 loop spans 15 amino acids. CDR3 region: CASSQAGGQQETHYF. The CDR3, as DNA: TGTGCCAGCAGCCAAGCGGGAGGGCAACAAGAGACCCATTACTTC.

The chain is built from TRBV28 and TRBJ2-5; tentatively, D is TRBD2 (5 bases). This CDR3 has 18 residues. Trimming removed 2 bases from V and 4 bases from J, with 23 bases in between. Per germline, CDR1 MDHEN and CDR2 SYDVKM. Written as DNA, the CDR3 is TGTGCCAGCAGTTTAAAAATTTTGACTATACCCATGGCAGAGACCCAGTACTTC. The encoded protein is CASSLKILTIPMAETQYF. Variable domain in full (rest from reference TRBV28 and TRBJ2-5): DVKVTQSSRYLVKRTGEKVFLECVQDMDHENMFWYRQDPGLGLRLIYFSYDVKMKEKGDIPEGYSVSREKKERFSLILESASTNQTSMYLCASSLKILTIPMAETQYFGPGTRLLVL.

In its sample, this clonotype was seen once. V is TRBV5-1 and J is TRBJ2-7; D gene unclear. Per germline, CDR1 SGHRS and CDR2 YFSETQ. The V and J ends lost 6 bases and 0 bases respectively, with 4 bases between them. The CDR3 totals 11 residues. This CDR3 reads CASIVSYEQYF. CDR3 sequence (DNA): TGCGCCAGCATCGTCTCCTACGAGCAGTACTTC.

This clonotype was counted at least ten times. This chain connects TRBV6-1 to TRBJ2-7; 14 bases are shared with TRBD2. J gave up 5 bases and V 6 bases, and 9 bases lay outside the gene matches. The CDR3 covers 16 residues. The germline gives CDR1 MNHNS, CDR2 SASEGT. CDR3 residues: CASRGTSGSIRHEQYF. The CDR3 region has the DNA TGTGCCAGCAGGGGGACTAGCGGGAGCATTCGTCACGAGCAGTACTTC.

This clonotype occurred many times. The V call is TRBV7-9, the J call TRBJ2-1; 12 nucleotides agree with TRBD2. The germline gives CDR1 SEHNR, CDR2 FQNEAQ (reference sequence). The CDR3 consists of 15 residues. Trimming cost V 5 bases and J 9 bases; bases outside gene matches: 8. CDR3 nucleotides: TGTGCCAGCAGCCAAGGACTAGCGGGATTCGGTGAGCAGTTCTTC. It is translated as CASSQGLAGFGEQFF.

V and J are TRBV2 and TRBJ2-1; tentatively, D is TRBD1 (6 bases). The germline V and J ends were trimmed by 3 bases and 8 bases, with 23 bases remaining between them. The CDR3 runs 17 residues. Germline V gives CDR1 SNHLY, CDR2 FYNNEI. CDR3 sequence reads: CASSELNRVGAGDEQFF. The CDR3 bases are TGTGCCAGCAGTGAGTTAAACAGGGTGGGGGCCGGGGATGAGCAGTTCTTC.